Below are 29 T cell receptor beta chains sequenced from a single sample in a study of T cells in women clearing cervical HPV infection (dated by TCRdb to the late 2010s). Receptor libraries were prepared by the immunoSEQ multiplex PCR assay. In its TCRdb copy, this immuneACCESS table keeps in-frame sequences only and misses some clones. Where compared with another copy, unresolved V genes explain less than half of these, and the others have no known cause. The sample has tens of thousands of clones on record. The ten largest make up around 0.98% of the sample. Material for sequencing was blood buffy coat. These receptors all stem from a woman aged 18 to 75 with a cervical HPV16 infection that either progressed to CIN3+ or cleared (not recorded which).

In the case of this clone: The CDR3 end falls 3 residues outside the read, so it is completed with the germline J gene. This chain links TRBV19 with TRBJ2-1; the D gene is possibly TRBD1 (5 bases). Trimming pared 5 bases from V and 9 bases from J, leaving 17 bases between. This CDR3 spans 14 amino acids. CDR1 is LNHDA and CDR2 is SQIVND in the germline V gene (reference sequence). CDR3 DNA (partial): TGTGCCAGTAGTTACAGGCAAAAGCCCGGTGAG. Its protein is CASSYRQKPGE. The whole CDR3 protein reads CASSYRQKPGEQFF.

Details on this clone: The CDR3 extends 3 residues past the end of the read, so its final part is completed from the germline J gene. The rearrangement joins TRBV7-9 to TRBJ2-3, with a tentative D call TRBD1 (5 bases). V lost 10 bases and J lost 0, with 14 bases in between. CDR1 is SEHNR and CDR2 is FQNEAQ in the germline V gene (reference sequence). The CDR3 contains 14 residues. CDR3: CAIPVGPSTDTQYF. CDR3 DNA, as far as it was read: TGTGCCATACCCGTGGGGCCTAGCACAGATACG.

Details on this clone: The CDR3 end falls 3 residues outside the read, so it is completed with the germline J gene. The chain links TRBV6-1 to TRBJ2-3; maybe TRBD2 (5 bases). V shed 4 bases and J shed 4 bases, with 18 bases lying between them. The CDR3 consists of 16 residues. Germline-derived CDR1 and CDR2 are MNHNS and SASEGT. The covered CDR3 bases are TGTGCCAGCAGTGTCCTAGCCCCAGAGGCGTCAGATACG. Its protein product is CASSVLAPEASDT. The whole CDR3 is CASSVLAPEASDTQYF.

Turning to this clone: The read comes to an end 3 residues before the CDR3 does, leaving the germline J gene to fill in the end. The chain combines TRBV5-6 with TRBJ2-1; 7 bases are a match to TRBD2. Germline lookup yields CDR1 SGHDT and CDR2 YYEEEE. V lost 2 bases to trimming and J lost 9 bases; unmatched junction nucleotides: 2. This CDR3 comprises 12 residues. The CDR3 here is CASSLSGGEQFF. The sequenced CDR3 bases are TGTGCCAGCAGCTTATCGGGGGGTGAG.

Regarding this clone: The sequence runs out 3 residues before the end of the CDR3; the remainder is reconstructed from the germline J gene. This rearrangement joins TRBV5-6 to TRBJ2-7; 10 bases align to TRBD1. CDR3 size: 14 residues. Trimming took 7 bases from V and 4 from J; bases not matched to a gene: 8. Germline V gene data show CDR1 as SGHDT and CDR2 as YYEEEE. Here the CDR3 reads CASSRDRGQYEQYF. The CDR3 bases that were read are TGTGCCAGCTCGCGGGACAGGGGTCAGTACGAG.

Notes on this clone: The observed sequence ends 3 residues before the CDR3 terminus, with the missing tail filled in from the germline J gene. V and J are TRBV11-2 and TRBJ2-5, with D perhaps TRBD1 (5 bases). Germline assignment: CDR1 SGHAT and CDR2 FQNNGV. V was pared by 5 bases and J by 2 bases, with 9 bases between. There are 13 residues in the CDR3. The CDR3 loop reads CASSKGQQETQYF. Partial CDR3 DNA: TGTGCCAGCAGCAAGGGGCAGCAAGAGACC.

Concerning this clone: The read stops 3 residues short of the end of the CDR3; the missing end is completed from the germline J gene. The chain links TRBV5-4 to TRBJ2-7; 9 bases are shared with TRBD1. Trimming took 4 bases from V and 5 from J; bases not matched to a gene: 10. Per the germline V gene, CDR1 is SGHNT and CDR2 is YYREEE (reference sequence). The CDR3 consists of 15 residues. The CDR3 here is CASSRAGTGFHEQYF. Partial CDR3 DNA: TGTGCCAGCAGCAGAGCCGGGACAGGGTTCCACGAG.

As for this clone: The missing CDR3 end, 3 residues past where the read stops, is filled in from the germline J gene. The V call is TRBV10-3, the J call TRBJ2-7, with 7 bases lining up with TRBD2. The germline gives CDR1 ENHRY, CDR2 SYGVKD. V lost 10 bases to trimming and J lost 2 bases; unmatched junction nucleotides: 5. This CDR3 is built from 12 residues. Incomplete CDR3 DNA: TGTGCCAGCGGGAGCGTGGCCTACGAG. It translates to CASGSVAYE. The entire CDR3 protein reads CASGSVAYEQYF.

Concerning this clone itself: From the germline J gene comes the end of the CDR3, since the read stops 3 residues before it. This sequence joins TRBV6-2 or TRBV6-3 and TRBJ1-5; 10 nucleotides agree with TRBD1. The CDR3 is made up of 14 amino acids. CDR1 MNHEY and CDR2 SVGEGT come from the germline V gene. V shed 7 bases and J 5 bases; nucleotides not matched to a gene: 5. Partial CDR3 DNA: TGTGCCAGCACCGACAGGGGGCGAGATCAGCCC. As protein: CASTDRGRDQP. The entire CDR3 protein is CASTDRGRDQPQHF.

To note about this clone: The read gets to within 3 residues of the CDR3 end, and the germline J gene fills in the rest. The chain joins TRBV12-3 or TRBV12-4 to TRBJ1-6; 7 bases match TRBD1. The V and J ends lost 6 bases and 6 bases, in that order; junction bases with no gene match: 8. This CDR3 contains 15 residues. The sequenced part of the CDR3 DNA is TGTGCCAGCAGATCGTTCGGACAGGTTAATTCACCC. Its protein product is CASRSFGQVNSP. The full CDR3 is CASRSFGQVNSPLHF.

About this clone: From the germline J gene comes the end of the CDR3, since the read stops 3 residues before it. The chain has TRBV20-1 and TRBJ1-2; 9 bases match TRBD1. V was clipped by 3 bases and J by 3 bases; unmatched bases: 8. Germline CDR1 is DFQATT and CDR2 is SNEGSKA (reference sequence). The CDR3 has 15 residues. Incomplete CDR3 DNA: TGCAGTGCTAGGGGGACAGGGTATGGGGACTATGGC. This codes for CSARGTGYGDYG. In full, the CDR3 reads CSARGTGYGDYGYTF.

As for this clone: At one of its ends the junction is not consistent with the germline gene, which may arise from a read error. The CDR3 end lies 3 residues beyond the end of the read and is filled in from the germline J gene. V is TRBV20-1 and J is TRBJ1-3; the D gene is possibly TRBD1 (5 bases). This CDR3 comprises 12 residues. Germline V gene sequence: CDR1 DFQATT, CDR2 SNEGSKA (reference sequence). The CDR3 loop reads CSARDQDNTIYF. CDR3 DNA, as far as it was read: TGCAGTGCTAGAGACCAGGACAACACG.

About this clone itself: The missing CDR3 end, 3 residues past where the read stops, is filled in from the germline J gene. The chain combines TRBV10-3 with TRBJ2-3, with 9 bases aligning to TRBD2. V lost 10 bases and J lost 6; bases outside the gene matches: 11. The CDR3 spans 14 residues. CDR1 is ENHRY, CDR2 SYGVKD, per germline. The covered CDR3 bases are TGTGCCACCAGCTGGACTAGCGCAGGGGATACG. Residues: CATSWTSAGDT. The complete CDR3 reads CATSWTSAGDTQYF.

As for this clone: The read ends 3 residues shy of where the CDR3 ends; the end is completed using the germline J gene. V gene TRBV14 combines with J gene TRBJ2-2; 7 bases align to TRBD1. V was pared by 4 bases and J by 6 bases, with 11 bases of the junction left unmatched. The CDR3 extends over 16 amino acids. Germline CDR1 reads SGHDN; CDR2 reads FVKESK. CDR3 residues: CASSRTGLEGPGELFF. The sequenced part of the CDR3 DNA is TGTGCCAGCAGCCGGACAGGCCTCGAGGGTCCCGGGGAG.

Regarding this clone: The CDR3 end falls 3 residues outside the read, so it is completed with the germline J gene. Other DNA sequences in the sample encode the same CDR3. The chain has TRBV29-1 and TRBJ1-2; unclear D gene. Germline lookup yields CDR1 SQVTM and CDR2 ANQGSEA. The CDR3 spans 11 residues. This CDR3 is CSTEEQRVYTF. CDR3 DNA, as far as it was read: TGCAGCACGGAGGAACAGAGAGTC.

Concerning this clone itself: Coverage ceases 3 residues before the CDR3 finishes, and the germline J gene fills in the end. This chain uses TRBV28 with TRBJ2-1; no firm D call. The V gene's germline CDR1 is MDHEN and CDR2 SYDVKM. V lost 8 bases and J 4 bases, leaving 9 bases between the germline ends. This CDR3 has 12 amino acids. CDR3 protein: CASVGTYNEQFF. The part of the CDR3 DNA that was read is TGTGCCAGCGTGGGCACTTACAATGAG. Based on the CDR3 plus reference TRBV28 and TRBJ2-1, the full variable domain is DVKVTQSSRYLVKRTGEKVFLECVQDMDHENMFWYRQDPGLGLRLIYFSYDVKMKEKGDIPEGYSVSREKKERFSLILESASTNQTSMYLCASVGTYNEQFFGPGTRLTVL.

Concerning this clone itself: The read ends 3 residues early relative to the CDR3; the germline J gene fills the gap. V is TRBV6-4 and J is TRBJ2-1; 13 bases match TRBD2. CDR3 size: 15 residues. The trim removed 3 bases at V and 6 bases at J, leaving 2 bases unmatched. CDR1 MRHNA and CDR2 SNTAGT come from the germline V gene. The CDR3 here is CASSELAGGANEQFF. The covered CDR3 bases are TGTGCCAGCAGTGAACTAGCGGGGGGGGCCAATGAG.

The sequenced CDR3 bases are TGCGCCAGCAGTCTTTTAGCGGGGGCGGCCCGCGGGGGGGACGAG. It is translated as CASSLLAGAARGGDE. Given in full, the CDR3 is CASSLLAGAARGGDEQYF. This chain uses TRBV23-1 with TRBJ2-7; 9 bases align to TRBD2. The CDR3 end falls 3 residues outside the read, so it is completed with the germline J gene. TRBV23-1 counts as an open reading frame of uncertain function. This CDR3 region has 18 residues. J was trimmed by 5 bases and V by 4 bases; bases with no gene match: 18.

On this clone itself: The read ends 3 residues shy of where the CDR3 ends; the end is completed using the germline J gene. The chain employs TRBV28 and TRBJ2-7, with 10 nucleotides matching TRBD1. The CDR3 has 16 residues. Per germline, CDR1 MDHEN and CDR2 SYDVKM. Trimming cost V 6 bases and J 0 bases; bases outside gene matches: 8. The CDR3 bases that were read are TGTGCCAGCAGACAACCGGGACAGGGGAGCTCCTACGAG. It encodes CASRQPGQGSSYE. In full, the CDR3 is CASRQPGQGSSYEQYF.

As to this clone: The CDR3 goes on 3 residues after the read ends, and that part is filled in from the germline J gene. The rearrangement links TRBV28 to TRBJ2-7; D call uncertain. Germline loops: CDR1 MDHEN, CDR2 SYDVKM. The CDR3 runs 14 residues. The V gene lost 10 bases and the J gene lost 0 bases, with 16 bases spanning the gap. CDR3 region: CATTPPGYSYEQYF. The sequenced CDR3 bases are TGTGCCACCACCCCTCCAGGATACTCCTACGAG.

The sequenced CDR3 bases are TGTGCCAGCAGCCCGGCAGGGGCAACTAATGAAAAG. Its translation: CASSPAGATNEK. The whole CDR3 is CASSPAGATNEKLFF. This chain connects TRBV5-6 to TRBJ2-2, with D maybe TRBD1 (6 bases). The CDR3 is cut off 3 residues early in the read; its end comes from the germline J gene. The CDR3 totals 15 residues. The germline V gene encodes CDR1 SGHDT and CDR2 YYEEEE.

In regard to this clone: The read falls 3 residues short of the CDR3 end, and the missing part is taken from the germline J gene. This chain joins TRBV4-2 and TRBJ1-5; 7 nucleotides align to TRBD1. This CDR3 contains 14 residues. The V and J ends lost 3 bases and 7 bases, in that order; junction bases with no gene match: 6. The germline V gene has CDR1 LGHNA and CDR2 YNFKEQ. The CDR3 here is CASSQRQGYQPQHF. CDR3 DNA, as far as it was read: TGTGCCAGCAGCCAGAGACAGGGCTACCAGCCC.

As concerns this clone: The read ends 3 residues before the CDR3 terminus; that terminus is restored from the germline J gene. This chain connects TRBV5-1 to TRBJ2-5; the match to TRBD2 covers 9 bases. V trimming: 4 bases; J trimming: 0 bases; junction bases outside the gene matches: 10. Germline lookup yields CDR1 SGHRS and CDR2 YFSETQ. The CDR3 runs 17 residues. CDR3 DNA, as far as it was read: TGCGCCAGCAGCCGTTCGTCGCGGGGGGGCCACCAAGAGACC. It yields the protein CASSRSSRGGHQET. The CDR3 reads in full as CASSRSSRGGHQETQYF.

A remark on this clone: The read falls 3 residues short of the CDR3 end, and the missing part is taken from the germline J gene. The V call is TRBV2, the J call TRBJ2-5; 11 bases match TRBD2. V trimming: 8 bases; J trimming: 4 bases; junction bases outside the gene matches: 9. The CDR3 consists of 15 residues. Germline-derived CDR1 and CDR2 are SNHLY and FYNNEI. CDR3 sequence: CASVLAGAGGETQYF. The CDR3 DNA, read in part, is TGTGCCAGCGTACTAGCGGGGGCGGGGGGAGAGACC.

Points on this clone: The CDR3 goes on 3 residues after the read ends, and that part is filled in from the germline J gene. The chain couples TRBV10-3 to TRBJ2-7; D may match TRBD1 or TRBD2 (5 bases each). The germline gives CDR1 ENHRY, CDR2 SYGVKD. V lost 6 bases and J lost 6, with 24 bases in between. This CDR3 comprises 16 residues. Here the CDR3 reads CAISPRGVNNGGEQYF. CDR3 DNA, as far as it was read: TGTGCCATCAGCCCCCGAGGGGTGAATAACGGAGGCGAG.

With respect to this clone: This same CDR3 is encoded by further DNA sequences in the sample. The CDR3 loop reads CASSLGDRVRGYTF. CDR3 DNA, as far as it was read: TGTGCCAGCAGCTTAGGGGACAGGGTCCGAGGT. V is TRBV11-2 and J is TRBJ1-2; 9 bases line up with TRBD1. The read falls 3 residues short of the CDR3 end, and the missing part is taken from the germline J gene. Per the germline V gene, CDR1 is SGHAT and CDR2 is FQNNGV. CDR3 length: 14 residues.

Details on this clone: The read comes to an end 3 residues before the CDR3 does, leaving the germline J gene to fill in the end. This rearrangement joins TRBV20-1 to TRBJ1-2, with 9 positions matching TRBD1. CDR3 size: 16 residues. Germline V gives CDR1 DFQATT, CDR2 SNEGSKA (reference sequence). V shed 0 bases and J 5 bases; nucleotides not matched to a gene: 10. The CDR3 DNA, read in part, is TGCAGTGCTAGAGACAGACAAGGGACAGGGATGTATGGC. Amino acids: CSARDRQGTGMYG. From start to end, the CDR3 is CSARDRQGTGMYGYTF.

As concerns this clone: The CDR3 end lies 3 residues beyond the end of the read and is filled in from the germline J gene. This sample includes further DNA sequences coding for the same CDR3. The rearrangement links TRBV5-1 to TRBJ1-2; 8 bases fit TRBD1. Germline V gene data show CDR1 as SGHRS and CDR2 as YFSETQ. The CDR3 covers 14 residues. Trimming at V came to 2 bases and at J to 3 bases, leaving 3 bases not matched to a gene. CDR3 sequence: CASSFGGQDYGYTF. CDR3 DNA, as far as it was read: TGCGCCAGCAGCTTCGGGGGACAGGACTATGGC.

Regarding this clone: Read coverage stops 3 residues before the CDR3 terminus; the germline J gene supplies the remainder. V and J are TRBV7-9 and TRBJ1-6; the D gene is possibly TRBD1 (6 bases). Trimming shortened V by 6 bases and J by 7 bases, and 10 bases separated the two germline ends. The CDR3 contains 13 residues. Germline-derived CDR1 and CDR2 are SEHNR and FQNEAQ (reference sequence). CDR3 sequence reads: CASRPTGNSPLHF. CDR3 DNA (partial): TGTGCCAGCAGACCTACAGGGAATTCACCC.